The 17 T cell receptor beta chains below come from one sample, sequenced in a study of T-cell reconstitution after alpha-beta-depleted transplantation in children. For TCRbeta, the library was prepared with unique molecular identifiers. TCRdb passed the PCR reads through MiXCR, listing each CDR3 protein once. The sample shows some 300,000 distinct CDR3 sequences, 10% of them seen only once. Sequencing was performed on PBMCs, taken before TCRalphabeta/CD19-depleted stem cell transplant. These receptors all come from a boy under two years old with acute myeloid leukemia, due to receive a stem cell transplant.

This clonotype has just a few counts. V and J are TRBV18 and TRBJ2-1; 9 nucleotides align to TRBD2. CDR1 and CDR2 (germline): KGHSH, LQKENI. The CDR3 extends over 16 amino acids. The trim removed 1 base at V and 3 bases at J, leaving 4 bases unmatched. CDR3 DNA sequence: TGTGCCAGCTCACCACTTCTACTAGCGGGCTACAATGAGCAGTTCTTC. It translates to CASSPLLLAGYNEQFF.

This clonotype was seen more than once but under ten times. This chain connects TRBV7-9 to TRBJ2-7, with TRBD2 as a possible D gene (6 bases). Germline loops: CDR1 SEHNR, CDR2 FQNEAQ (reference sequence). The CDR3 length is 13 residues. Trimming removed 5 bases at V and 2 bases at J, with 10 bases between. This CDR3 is CASSVPGAYEQYF. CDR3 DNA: TGTGCCAGCAGCGTCCCGGGAGCCTACGAGCAGTACTTC.

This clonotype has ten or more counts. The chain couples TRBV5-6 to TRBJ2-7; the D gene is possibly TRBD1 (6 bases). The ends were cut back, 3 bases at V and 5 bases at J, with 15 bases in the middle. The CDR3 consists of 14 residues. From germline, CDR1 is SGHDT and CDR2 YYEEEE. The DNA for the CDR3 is TGTGCCAGCAGCTCCGGACAGCAAGGAAACGAGCAGTACTTC. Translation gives CASSSGQQGNEQYF.

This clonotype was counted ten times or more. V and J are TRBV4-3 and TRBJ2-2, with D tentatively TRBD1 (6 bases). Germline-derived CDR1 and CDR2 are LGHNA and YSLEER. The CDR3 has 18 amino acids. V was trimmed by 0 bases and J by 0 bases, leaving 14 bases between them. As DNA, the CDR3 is TGCGCCAGCAGCCAAGATACAGGAAACAGGGCGAACACCGGGGAGCTGTTTTTT. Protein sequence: CASSQDTGNRANTGELFF.

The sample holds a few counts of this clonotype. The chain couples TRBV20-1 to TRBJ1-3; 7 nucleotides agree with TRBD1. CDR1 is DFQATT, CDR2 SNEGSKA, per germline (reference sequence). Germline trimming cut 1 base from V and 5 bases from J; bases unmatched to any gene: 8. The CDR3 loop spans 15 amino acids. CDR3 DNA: TGCAGTGCTAGAGGTCACCGGGACAGAAGAAACACCATATATTTT. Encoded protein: CSARGHRDRRNTIYF.

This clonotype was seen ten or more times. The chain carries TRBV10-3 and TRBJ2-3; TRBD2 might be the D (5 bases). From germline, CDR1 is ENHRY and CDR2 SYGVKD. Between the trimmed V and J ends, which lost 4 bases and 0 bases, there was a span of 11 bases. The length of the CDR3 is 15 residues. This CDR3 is CAISADRTSTDTQYF. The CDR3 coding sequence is TGTGCCATCAGTGCGGACCGGACTAGCACAGATACGCAGTATTTT.

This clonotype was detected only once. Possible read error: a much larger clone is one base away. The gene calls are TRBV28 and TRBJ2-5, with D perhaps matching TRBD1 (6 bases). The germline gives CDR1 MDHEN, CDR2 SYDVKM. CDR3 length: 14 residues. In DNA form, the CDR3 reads TGTGCCAGCAGTTTATGGGGACACCAAAAGACCCAGTACTTC. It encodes CASSLWGHQKTQYF.

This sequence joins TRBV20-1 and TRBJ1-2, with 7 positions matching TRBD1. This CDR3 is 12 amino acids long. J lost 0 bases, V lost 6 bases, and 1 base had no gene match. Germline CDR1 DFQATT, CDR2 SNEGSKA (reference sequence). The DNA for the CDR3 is TGCAGTGCAGGGGGCTCTAACTATGGCTACACCTTC. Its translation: CSAGGSNYGYTF.

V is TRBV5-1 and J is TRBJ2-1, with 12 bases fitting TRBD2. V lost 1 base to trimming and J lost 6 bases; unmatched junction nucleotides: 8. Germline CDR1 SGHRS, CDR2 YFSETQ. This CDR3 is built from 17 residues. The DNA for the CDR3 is TGCGCCAGCAGCTTGACCACGCTAGCGGGGGGGCTCAATGAGCAGTTCTTC. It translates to CASSLTTLAGGLNEQFF.

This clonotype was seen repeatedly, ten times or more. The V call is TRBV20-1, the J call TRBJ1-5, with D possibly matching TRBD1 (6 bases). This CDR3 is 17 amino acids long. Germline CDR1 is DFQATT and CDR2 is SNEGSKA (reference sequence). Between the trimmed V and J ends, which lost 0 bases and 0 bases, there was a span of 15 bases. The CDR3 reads CSARDAAGTYSNQPQHF. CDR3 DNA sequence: TGCAGTGCTAGAGATGCGGCAGGGACATATAGCAATCAGCCCCAGCATTTT.

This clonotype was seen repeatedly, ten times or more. CDR3 loop: CASSIDPDYGYTF. The CDR3 DNA sequence: TGCGCCAGCAGCATCGACCCGGACTATGGCTACACCTTC. V and J are TRBV5-1 and TRBJ1-2; D is undetermined. The CDR3 is 13 amino acids. V shed 4 bases and J shed 3 bases, with 10 bases lying between them. Per the germline V gene, CDR1 is SGHRS and CDR2 is YFSETQ.

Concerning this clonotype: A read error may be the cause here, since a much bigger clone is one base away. The CDR3: CAISASRTGEQYDEQFF. In DNA form, the CDR3 reads TGTGCCATCAGTGCTTCCCGGACAGGAGAGCAATACGATGAGCAGTTCTTC. The genes are TRBV10-3 and TRBJ2-1; 7 nucleotides line up with TRBD1. The CDR3 totals 17 residues. Germline V gene data show CDR1 as ENHRY and CDR2 as SYGVKD. Trimming cost V 4 bases and J 8 bases; bases outside gene matches: 17.

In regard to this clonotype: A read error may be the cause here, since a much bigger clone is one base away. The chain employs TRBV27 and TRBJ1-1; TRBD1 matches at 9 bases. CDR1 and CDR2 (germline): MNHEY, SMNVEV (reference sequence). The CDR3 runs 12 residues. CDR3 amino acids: CASSYRGRKAYF. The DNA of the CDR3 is TGTGCCAGCAGTTACAGGGGGCGCAAAGCTTACTTT.

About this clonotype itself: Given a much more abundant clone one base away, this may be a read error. CDR3 loop: CASSLQEGRETEYF. CDR3 DNA sequence: TGTGCCAGCAGCTTGCAGGAGGGTAGGGAGACCGAGTACTTC. The chain links TRBV5-5 to TRBJ2-5, with D tentatively TRBD2 (6 bases). The CDR3 sequence is 14 residues long. From germline, CDR1 is SGHKS and CDR2 YYEKEE (reference sequence).

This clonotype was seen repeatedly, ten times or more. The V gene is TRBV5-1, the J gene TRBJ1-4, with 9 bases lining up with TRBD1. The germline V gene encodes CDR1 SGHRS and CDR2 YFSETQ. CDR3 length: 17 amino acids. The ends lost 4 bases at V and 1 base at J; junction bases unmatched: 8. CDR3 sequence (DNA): TGCGCCAGCAGCCAGAACAGGGGGCAAGGAACTAATGAAAAACTGTTTTTT. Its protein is CASSQNRGQGTNEKLFF.

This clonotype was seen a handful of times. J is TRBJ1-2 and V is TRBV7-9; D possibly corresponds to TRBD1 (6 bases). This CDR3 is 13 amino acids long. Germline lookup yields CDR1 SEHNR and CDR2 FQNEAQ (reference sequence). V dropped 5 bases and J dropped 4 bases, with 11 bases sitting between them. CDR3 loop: CASSTTGFYGYTF. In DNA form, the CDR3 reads TGTGCCAGCAGCACGACAGGTTTCTATGGCTACACCTTC.

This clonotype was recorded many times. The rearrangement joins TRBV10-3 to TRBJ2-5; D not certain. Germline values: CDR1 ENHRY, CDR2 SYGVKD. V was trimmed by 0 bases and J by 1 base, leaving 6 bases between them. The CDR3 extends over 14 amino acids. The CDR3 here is CAISESGSQETQYF. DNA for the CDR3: TGTGCCATCAGTGAGTCGGGCAGCCAAGAGACCCAGTACTTC.